This note documents a single T cell receptor beta chain sequence. The antigen remains unidentified. The germline V gene has CDR1 ENHRY and CDR2 SYGVKD. V lost 2 bases to trimming and J lost 7 bases, with 5 bases between them. The CDR3 totals 12 residues. The unexposed donors gave CD4+ T cells in 2011-2018, prior to COVID-19. The cells were cultured for about 10 days before CD4+ T cells were isolated. Testing used SARS-CoV-2 S/N and four cold-coronavirus spikes on unexposed-donor CD4+ T cells, cells permitting. This record belongs to a study of CD4 T cells in relation to SARS-CoV-2 and coronaviruses. About the research overall: PBMCs were cultured with antigen for roughly 10 days before TCR beta sequencing.

The assay was immunoSEQ multiplex PCR, and TCRdb's table has in-frame clones only and misses some. This sample has fewer than 20,000 clones, with approximately 70% found just once. The receptor was derived from a human donor in good health. The chain joins TRBV10-3 to TRBJ1-4; unclear D gene. Sequenced sample: CD4+ T cells from PBMCs, cultured in vitro. As DNA, the CDR3 is TGTGCCATCAGTGAGCAGAGTGAAAAACTGTTTTTT. This codes for CAISEQSEKLFF.